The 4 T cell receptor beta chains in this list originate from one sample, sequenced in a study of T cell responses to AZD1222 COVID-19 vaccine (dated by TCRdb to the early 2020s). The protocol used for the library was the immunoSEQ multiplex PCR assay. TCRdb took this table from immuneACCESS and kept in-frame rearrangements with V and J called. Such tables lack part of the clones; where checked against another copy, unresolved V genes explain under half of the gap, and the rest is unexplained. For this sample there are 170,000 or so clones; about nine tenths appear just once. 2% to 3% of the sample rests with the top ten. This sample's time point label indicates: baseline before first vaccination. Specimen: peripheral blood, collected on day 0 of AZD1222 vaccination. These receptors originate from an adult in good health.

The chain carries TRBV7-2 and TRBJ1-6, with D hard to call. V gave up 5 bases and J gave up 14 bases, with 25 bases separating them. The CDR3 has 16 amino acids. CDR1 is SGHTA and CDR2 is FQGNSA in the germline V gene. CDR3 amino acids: CASSNGPGGRMISLHF. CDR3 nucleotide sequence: TGTGCCAGCAGCAATGGGCCCGGAGGGCGTATGATTTCCCTCCACTTT.

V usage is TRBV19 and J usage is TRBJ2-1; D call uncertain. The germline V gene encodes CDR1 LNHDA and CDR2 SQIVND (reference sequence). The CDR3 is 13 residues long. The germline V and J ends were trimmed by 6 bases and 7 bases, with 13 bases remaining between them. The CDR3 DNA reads TGTGCCAGTAGCCGATTGTTGAGAAATGAGCAGTTCTTC. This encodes CASSRLLRNEQFF.

DNA for the CDR3: TGTGCCAGCAGTCGTGGGACAGGGCTGAACACCGGGGAGCTGTTTTTT. Translated, it gives CASSRGTGLNTGELFF. The genes are TRBV6-2 or TRBV6-3 and TRBJ2-2; 9 bases map to TRBD1. The CDR3 runs to 16 residues. Germline lookup yields CDR1 MNHEY and CDR2 SVGEGT. With V trimmed by 5 bases and J by 1 base, 5 bases remained unmatched.

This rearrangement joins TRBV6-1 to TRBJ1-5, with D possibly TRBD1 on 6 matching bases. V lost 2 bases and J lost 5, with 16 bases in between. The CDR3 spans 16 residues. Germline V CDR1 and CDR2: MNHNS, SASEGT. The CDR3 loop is CASSERFGDIYQPQHF. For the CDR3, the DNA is TGTGCCAGCAGTGAAAGGTTCGGGGACATCTATCAGCCCCAGCATTTT.